A single sample is the source of the 22 T cell receptor beta chains below, sequenced in a study of vaccination effects on CD4 cells after COVID-19. Sequencing followed a ViraFEST assay step that expanded antigen-specific CD4+ T cells with viral peptide pools. Subsequent to a culture period of nine to ten days, CD4+ T cells were isolated. BNT162b2 vaccine or mRNA-1273 vaccine was given to participants in two doses. Libraries were prepared by immunoSEQ multiplex PCR; TCRdb keeps only in-frame clonotypes and omits some of them. This sample yields about 59,000 clones, of which roughly 78% are seen a single time; 1.5% to 2.5% belongs to the top ten. These receptors have no identified antigens. The sample was CD4+ T cells from PBMCs cultured with HCoV-OC43 spike peptides, taken after COVID-19 vaccination. Subset reported: HCoV-OC43 spike overlapping peptide pool stimulation. The receptors derive from a human donor who received a COVID-19 vaccine.

With respect to this clone: The germline gene is not matched at one end of the junction; a read error may be the cause. The chain is built from TRBV2 and TRBJ2-3; 11 bases fit TRBD2. The CDR3 is 17 residues long. CDR1 SNHLY and CDR2 FYNNEI come from the germline V gene. The CDR3 DNA reads TGTGCCAGCAATGAACGGCCTAGCGGGGGGCCAACAGATACGCAGTATTTT. This translates into CASNERPSGGPTDTQYF.

V and J are TRBV11-2 and TRBJ1-4; TRBD1 is a possible D gene (6 bases). The V end lost 1 base, the J end lost 6 bases, and 9 bases lay between the germline ends. Germline values: CDR1 SGHAT, CDR2 FQNNGV. This CDR3 spans 14 amino acids. Here the CDR3 reads CASSLGQGYEKLFF. The CDR3 DNA follows: TGTGCCAGCAGCTTAGGGCAGGGGTATGAAAAACTGTTTTTT.

The rearrangement links TRBV7-6 to TRBJ2-4; a possible D gene is TRBD1 (6 bases). The V gene's germline CDR1 is SGHVS and CDR2 FNYEAQ. The V end was cut by 0 bases, the J end by 0 bases, with 9 bases between. This CDR3 has 16 amino acids. The CDR3 nucleotides are TGTGCCAGCAGCTTAGCCCAACAGGGAGCCAAAAACATTCAGTACTTC. Translated: CASSLAQQGAKNIQYF.

The genes are TRBV14 and TRBJ2-1, with D maybe TRBD1 (6 bases). Deletions cut 6 bases from V and 9 bases from J, with 12 bases between. CDR3 length: 12 residues. The germline CDR1 and CDR2 sequences are SGHDN and FVKESK. This chain's CDR3 is CASSFGQFEQFF. DNA of the CDR3: TGTGCCAGCAGTTTCGGACAGTTTGAGCAGTTCTTC.

The chain links TRBV7-9 to TRBJ1-1; D not certain. The CDR3 loop spans 12 amino acids. Germline V gene lookup returns CDR1 SEHNR and CDR2 FQNEAQ (reference sequence). Trimming removed 5 bases at V and 1 base at J, with 5 bases between. This CDR3 is CASSAQNTEAFF. In nucleotides, the CDR3 is TGTGCCAGCAGCGCTCAGAACACTGAAGCTTTCTTT.

This clone occurred a few times. The chain recombines TRBV7-9 with TRBJ2-2; 9 nucleotides line up with TRBD1. The CDR3 has 16 residues. Trimming at V came to 6 bases and at J to 1 base, leaving 6 bases not matched to a gene. Looked up from germline, CDR1 is SEHNR and CDR2 is FQNEAQ (reference sequence). The CDR3 loop is CASRPPGQGNTGELFF. The CDR3 DNA sequence: TGTGCCAGCAGACCCCCGGGACAGGGGAACACCGGGGAGCTGTTTTTT.

The V gene is TRBV10-3, the J gene TRBJ1-2, with TRBD1 matching over 8 bases. Unmatched junction bases numbered 7, after V lost 7 bases and J lost 6 bases. The CDR3 runs 13 residues. CDR1 and CDR2 from the germline V gene are ENHRY and SYGVKD. The CDR3 region has the DNA TGTGCCATCAATCTGGACAGGGACCATGGCTACACCTTC. Amino acid sequence: CAINLDRDHGYTF.

This sequence joins TRBV19 and TRBJ2-1; 8 bases line up with TRBD2. Germline CDR1 LNHDA, CDR2 SQIVND (reference sequence). V shed 6 bases and J 14 bases; nucleotides not matched to a gene: 12. There are 13 residues in the CDR3. The CDR3 nucleotides read TGTGCCAGTAGCGCCCTGGGGACTAGTTATGAGTTCTTC. Protein sequence: CASSALGTSYEFF.

V is TRBV6-5 and J is TRBJ2-7; 8 bases fit TRBD1. After removal of 9 bases from V and 5 bases from J, the junction contained 12 bases not matched to a gene. Germline values: CDR1 MNHEY, CDR2 SVGAGI. The CDR3 spans 14 residues. CDR3 coding DNA: TGTGCCAGTAAACCAGACAGGGGTAGCCACGAGCAGTACGTC. Its translation is CASKPDRGSHEQYV.

This chain connects TRBV28 to TRBJ1-2; 8 nucleotides match TRBD1. The CDR3 has 15 residues. Germline CDR1 and CDR2: MDHEN and SYDVKM. V trimming: 2 bases; J trimming: 2 bases; junction bases outside the gene matches: 4. CDR3 amino acids: CASSLGGTGNYGYTF. The CDR3, as DNA: TGTGCCAGCAGTTTAGGCGGGACAGGAAACTATGGCTACACCTTC.

The chain links TRBV5-1 to TRBJ2-3; 11 bases agree with TRBD2. The junction had 21 bases not matched to a gene; V was cut back by 6 bases and J by 0 bases. This CDR3 is 21 amino acids long. Germline V lookup: CDR1 SGHRS, CDR2 YFSETQ. CDR3 sequence: CASKSSGGTPLDIASTDTQYF. DNA of the CDR3: TGCGCCAGCAAGTCTAGCGGGGGGACCCCACTGGATATCGCTAGCACAGATACGCAGTATTTT.

The chain joins TRBV7-2 to TRBJ2-2, with a possible D match to TRBD2 (7 bases). The length of the CDR3 is 16 residues. Per the germline V gene, CDR1 is SGHTA and CDR2 is FQGNSA. The V gene lost 0 bases and the J gene lost 5 bases, with 13 bases spanning the gap. Written as DNA, the CDR3 is TGTGCCAGCAGCTTAGCGTGGGGGGGGGCGACCGGGGAGCTGTTTTTT. Residues: CASSLAWGGATGELFF.

In DNA, the CDR3 is TGTGCCAGCAGCGTAGACAAGCGGAGAAGCACAGATACGCAGTATTTT. This gives the protein CASSVDKRRSTDTQYF. J is TRBJ2-3 and V is TRBV9; TRBD2 might be the D (5 bases). Germline CDR1 SGDLS, CDR2 YYNGEE. Trimming pared 0 bases from V and 0 bases from J, leaving 11 bases between. The CDR3 is 16 amino acids.

The chain links TRBV5-1 to TRBJ1-4; no definite D call. CDR1 is SGHRS and CDR2 is YFSETQ in the germline V gene. The ends were cut back, 5 bases at V and 3 bases at J, with 11 bases in the middle. The CDR3 consists of 14 residues. Here the CDR3 DNA reads TGCGCCAGCAGTCTACGGGAGTCTAATGAAAAACTGTTTTTT. As protein: CASSLRESNEKLFF.

Only a few counts were recorded for this clone. The rearrangement uses TRBV7-8 and TRBJ1-1; D perhaps matches TRBD1 (6 bases). The V end lost 5 bases, the J end lost 3 bases, and 19 bases lay between the germline ends. Germline V gene lookup returns CDR1 SGHVS and CDR2 FQNEAQ. CDR3 size: 16 residues. The CDR3 bases are TGTGCCAGCAGCCCCCCATGGGGGGCTGTGGACACTGAAGCTTTCTTT. Protein sequence: CASSPPWGAVDTEAFF.

This rearrangement joins TRBV5-1 to TRBJ2-5, with 7 bases identical to TRBD1. Germline assignment: CDR1 SGHRS and CDR2 YFSETQ. V was pared by 5 bases and J by 1 base, with 5 bases of the junction left unmatched. CDR3 size: 14 residues. CDR3 loop: CASSSGQAQETQYF. CDR3 nucleotide sequence: TGCGCCAGCAGTTCAGGACAGGCCCAAGAGACCCAGTACTTC.

This chain connects TRBV4-3 to TRBJ1-6; 9 bases fit TRBD1. V was clipped by 4 bases and J by 10 bases; unmatched bases: 8. The CDR3 is 15 residues long. The germline CDR1 and CDR2 sequences are LGHNA and YSLEER. The DNA of the CDR3 is TGCGCCAGCAGCCGACCGGGACAGGGAAGGTCACCCCTCCACTTT. It translates to CASSRPGQGRSPLHF.

This clone turned up a few times. The V gene is TRBV28, the J gene TRBJ1-6; D is possibly TRBD1 (5 bases). Trimming shortened V by 7 bases and J by 10 bases, and 20 bases separated the two germline ends. The CDR3 is 15 residues long. The V gene's germline CDR1 is MDHEN and CDR2 SYDVKM. CDR3 in amino acids: CASTRRSGYGSPLHF. CDR3 in DNA: TGTGCCAGCACCCGGAGGTCAGGGTACGGATCACCCCTCCACTTT. Full variable domain (outside the CDR3, taken from reference TRBV28 and TRBJ1-6): DVKVTQSSRYLVKRTGEKVFLECVQDMDHENMFWYRQDPGLGLRLIYFSYDVKMKEKGDIPEGYSVSREKKERFSLILESASTNQTSMYLCASTRRSGYGSPLHFGNGTRLTVT.

The chain combines TRBV5-1 with TRBJ1-2, with TRBD1 matching over 8 bases. In germline, CDR1 is SGHRS, CDR2 YFSETQ. Germline trimming cut 3 bases from V and 5 bases from J; bases unmatched to any gene: 6. The CDR3 loop spans 14 amino acids. The CDR3 coding sequence is TGCGCCAGCAGCTCCGGGACAGGAACTTATGGCTACACCTTC. Protein sequence: CASSSGTGTYGYTF.

The chain links TRBV2 to TRBJ1-2; TRBD1 agrees at 7 bases. In germline, CDR1 is SNHLY, CDR2 FYNNEI. The V segment lost 6 bases and the J segment 8 bases; nucleotides outside the gene matches: 9. This CDR3 contains 13 residues. The CDR3, as DNA: TGTGCCAGCAGAGCAGACAGGGAGGACGGCTACACCTTC. Its translation: CASRADREDGYTF.

CDR3 in DNA: TGTGCCTGGAGTGCAGCTGGGGGACAAAACCATCAGCCCCAGCATTTT. Protein sequence: CAWSAAGGQNHQPQHF. The chain carries TRBV30 and TRBJ1-5; tentative D call: TRBD1 (6 bases). V lost 1 base, J lost 5 bases, and 18 bases lay in between. The germline V gene encodes CDR1 GTSNPN and CDR2 SVGIG (reference sequence). There are 16 residues in the CDR3.

This sequence joins TRBV6-6 and TRBJ2-2; TRBD1 matches 12 bases. Germline V gene sequence: CDR1 MNHNY, CDR2 SVGAGI (reference sequence). The ends lost 5 bases at V and 3 bases at J; junction bases unmatched: 4. CDR3 length: 16 amino acids. The CDR3 region has the DNA TGTGCCAGCAGTATGGGACAGGGGGCTCACACCGGGGAGCTGTTTTTT. It translates to CASSMGQGAHTGELFF.